This T cell receptor (beta chain) derives from a study of spatial heterogeneity in lung cancer. The time point was: sample taken at primary tumor resection. No cells were sorted before sequencing. The whole RNA sequenced was extracted from tumor, nontumor lung or frozen PBMC. Per germline, CDR1 MNHEY and CDR2 SMNVEV (reference sequence). V lost 8 bases and J lost 7, with 7 bases in between. The CDR3 has 10 amino acids. A single record per CDR3 protein comes from TCRdb applying MiXCR to the 5' RACE reads. The sample holds about 26,000 distinct CDR3 sequences, roughly 12% seen once. The sequencing used PBMCs, collected at surgery. The sequence derives from a female donor with early-stage non-small cell lung cancer. The V call is TRBV27, the J call TRBJ2-3; D possibly uses TRBD1 or TRBD2 (5 bases each). The CDR3 DNA sequence: TGTGCCAGCGGGGGTCATACGCAGTATTTT. Amino acids: CASGGHTQYF.